The source of this T cell receptor (beta chain) is a study of blood T cell repertoires in COVID-19. Overall study context: There were acute and convalescent COVID-19 samples, and they came from the United States, Italy and Spain. Sources were T cells, B-cell-depleted T cells, or PBMCs; the material itself was cDNA or gDNA.

Original methodology: The authors estimated nucleated cell counts from reference gene primer amplification. The repertoire was sequenced with immunoSEQ multiplex PCR; TCRdb's copy has only in-frame clones and lacks some. The V and J calls and the clone size are those of that table, but D and trimming were determined from the DNA. The sample includes a few hundred thousand clones, 75% to 90% of them seen just once. Patients from Seattle were sampled longitudinally, starting during active infection. V trimming: 7 bases; J trimming: 6 bases; junction bases outside the gene matches: 12. The germline CDR1 and CDR2 sequences are MNHNY and SVGAGI (reference sequence). The CDR3 length is 15 residues.

The source material was peripheral blood. The rearrangement uses TRBV6-6 and TRBJ2-1, with TRBD2 matching 7 bases. This TCR derives from a woman of 80 years or more with COVID-19, enrolled during active disease. The CDR3 is CASIASGTGGNEQFF. CDR3 DNA: TGTGCCAGCATCGCCAGCGGGACCGGAGGCAATGAGCAGTTCTTC.